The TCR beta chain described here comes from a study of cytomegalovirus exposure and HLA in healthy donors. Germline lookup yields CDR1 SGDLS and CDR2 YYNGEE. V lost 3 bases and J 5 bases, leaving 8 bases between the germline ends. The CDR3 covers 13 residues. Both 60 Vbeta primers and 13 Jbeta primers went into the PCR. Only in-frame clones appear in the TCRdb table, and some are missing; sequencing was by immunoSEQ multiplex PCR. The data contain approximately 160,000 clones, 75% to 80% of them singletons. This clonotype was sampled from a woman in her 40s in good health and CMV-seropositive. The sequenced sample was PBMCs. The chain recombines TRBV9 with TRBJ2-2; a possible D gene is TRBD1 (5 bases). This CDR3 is CASSAPGTGELFF. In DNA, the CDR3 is TGTGCCAGCAGCGCCCCAGGGACCGGGGAGCTGTTTTTT.